The subject of this entry is one T cell receptor beta chain. The antigen this receptor binds is unknown. Being one base from a much bigger clone, this may be a read error. The missing conserved phenylalanine or tryptophan at the end of this CDR3 makes a read error likely. The data were obtained in a study of regulatory T cells in long-lasting Graves disease (dated by TCRdb to about 2021). For context, the study as a whole: Patients with newly diagnosed Graves' disease had been on antithyroid drugs for under 3 months. Peripheral blood TCR sequencing and RNA sequencing compared persistent Graves' disease patients with newly diagnosed Graves' disease patients. The study was conducted in China and was registered as a clinical trial. A total of some 35 samples underwent TCR sequencing: about 13 from persistent and roughly 20 from newly diagnosed Graves' disease patients.

Library creation used multiplex PCR. The instrument given in TCRdb is Illumina HiSeq 4000. TCR beta libraries were built with iRepertoire HTBI primers and Arm-PCR amplification of CDR3 regions. Before sequencing, the PCR products went through gel purification. Regarding the original processing steps: Across samples, about 64 TRBV and 13 to 15 TRBJ segments were identified and used for gene usage analysis of CDR3 amino acid clonotypes. COPE and FqMerger were used to merge filtered high-quality paired reads into contigs. Contigs were aligned with BLAST to IMGT TRBV, TRBD and TRBJ reference genes, and CDR3 was defined per IMGT. Any clonotype with a frequency above 0.1% was counted as a highly expanded clone. Shannon entropy served as the measure of repertoire diversity, while the Gini coefficient captured V-J evenness. A clonotype was considered public if more than one individual shared it. TCRdb ran its own pipeline on the public reads, namely fastp trimming at Q25 and MiXCR clone calling, and kept in-frame beta chains. Rows with one shared CDR3 protein collapse into an entry with the most common genes and DNA. These V and J calls rely on TCRdb rather than the paper's analysis. A total of roughly 610,000 distinct CDR3 sequences appear in this sample, about 16% of them only once. The ten largest clones represent around 12% of the sample.

The junction carries 22 bases between V and J, which are trimmed by 6 bases and 4 bases respectively. The CDR3 extends over 16 residues, inclusive of both ends. Left in the record is the CDR3 DNA by itself, 48 bases read in frame from the first base. What the authors observed across the whole study: Only peripheral blood was studied, because thyroid tissue, the primary lesion, was inaccessible. As a limitation, the authors acknowledged that the small sample size may reduce accuracy. A larger number of public clonotypes was shared among persistent patients (approximately 3,000) than among newly diagnosed patients (roughly 930). Lower TCR Shannon entropy and fewer highly expanded clones were observed in persistent Graves' disease patients than in newly diagnosed patients, which suggested clonal expansion. Only the TCR beta chain was sequenced and analyzed. Persistent disease showed preferential use of TRBV28, TRBJ1-2 and TRBJ2-5, whereas newly diagnosed disease favored TRBV20-1 and TRBJ2-1.

Explained via the paper, the time point label denotes: newly diagnosed GD, antithyroid drugs for less than 3 months. For both TCR sequencing and RNA sequencing, RNA was extracted from PBMCs in TRIzol. The diagnosis of Graves' disease was made according to American Thyroid Association guidelines. Patients for the study were recruited at an endocrinology department in Xi'an, China. From each patient, approximately 10 milliliters of peripheral blood was collected into an EDTA anticoagulant tube. Ficoll Paque Plus density gradient separation was used to isolate PBMCs, and no further T cell sorting was performed. An Agilent 2100 Bioanalyzer and agarose gel were used to check RNA quality, and a NanoDrop 2000 was used to measure RNA concentration. This sample was also put to use in a study of T cells in Graves' hyperthyroidism and ophthalmopathy. From that second study: Stable Graves' hyperthyroidism was defined as the absence of progression to ophthalmopathy over 18 months of follow-up. Hyperthyroidism patients were aged 18 to 65 years and newly diagnosed, with disease duration of less than 2 months. Exclusion was applied to patients with uncontrolled infections, other autoimmune diseases, pregnancy or lactation. Diagnoses relied on clinical symptoms, serum thyroxine and TRAb, thyroid ultrasound and orbital computed tomography. The TCR CDR3 was subjected to a first round of RT-PCR using the HTBI primer set and the Qiagen OneStep RT-PCR kit. Most expanded thyroid clonotypes (frequency above 0.001) were also detected in blood, a finding suggesting that blood repertoires may reflect thyroid immune responses. A 13 V-J signature model separated ophthalmopathy from stable hyperthyroidism, with around 88% sensitivity and 81% to 83% specificity in cross-validation and 80%/75% in testing. In validation, the model predicted progression to ophthalmopathy a median of about 5.9 months before onset, with approximately 71% sensitivity and around 76% specificity. To identify distinguishing TCR V-J signatures, a discovery cohort of around 100 patients was used, comprising some 43 with Graves' ophthalmopathy and under 60 with stable Graves' hyperthyroidism. Prospective prediction of ophthalmopathy was tested in an independent validation cohort of 18 to 20 hyperthyroidism patients and 17 patients who later progressed to ophthalmopathy. The approximately 98 discovery patients were randomly divided into training and test sets at a 7:3 ratio. The study also compared thyroid tissue and blood T-cell repertoires from a handful of Graves' hyperthyroidism patients. Once sampling was done, hyperthyroidism patients were given methimazole at a starting dose of 30 mg daily, whereas ophthalmopathy patients were given high-dose intravenous methylprednisolone. Libraries were constructed in a second round of multiplex PCR, after which size selection and purification were carried out. Sequencing of the libraries was done on an Illumina HiSeq2000 using paired-end 100 bp reads. SOAPnuke was used to process the raw data, with reads discarded if the reads contained adapters or uncalled bases, had a mean Phred below 15, or lacked an exact constant-primer or identifier match. COPE v1.2.5 was used to merge high-quality paired reads, and clonotypes were defined as unique nucleotide sequences. Clonotypes were aligned to IMGT TRBV, TRBD and TRBJ reference segments using MiTCR v1.1. Analysis was restricted to V-J combinations with a frequency above 0.0001, which covered roughly 99% of repertoires. A TCS score was defined as the ratio between F50 (clonal expansion) and ExV (chaos), using BLOSUM62-based TCRdist between CDR3 peptides within each V-J. Welch's t-statistics and random forest reduced roughly 530 V-J features to roughly 13, which were used in a naive Bayes classifier (R e1071). No statistical method was used to fix the sample size in advance, and group allocation was not hidden from the investigators. The paper reports TCR Vbeta CDR3 sequencing of 140 or so peripheral blood samples: some 44 ophthalmopathy, 70 to 85 hyperthyroidism and around 17 progressor patients.

The chain is encoded by TRBV12-3 or TRBV12-4 joined to TRBJ2-7, and TRBD2 may be the D gene, going by 6 matching bases. This receptor was identified in a man aged 18-30 years with Graves disease. Donor details come from another sample of the same person, matched by shared clones. Sequenced material: peripheral blood mononuclear cells (PBMCs), taken at new diagnosis, from a patient treated with antithyroid drugs. CDR3 loop: CASSPTGTWFRYEQYL. The nucleotide sequence is given as TGTGCCAGCAGCCCGACGGGGACTTGGTTTCGTTACGAGCAGTACCTC.